The source of this TCR beta chain is a study of molecular identifiers for immune sequencing clone quantification. Methods described previously were used for bulk TCR libraries, and listed TCR primers were applied. Via MiXCR, TCRdb re-called the PCR reads, giving one row per CDR3 protein. Found here are tens of thousands of distinct CDR3 sequences, roughly 23% of them singletons; the top ten hold 1% to 1.2%. Findings and caveats of the study: Researchers reportedly could pick up spiked Jurkat TCR RNA from one cell mixed into about a million naive cells. It was shown that clones above 20 RNA copies held over 98% of effector molecules, but under 1% in naive cells.

CDR3 size: 16 residues. The V end was cut by 6 bases, the J end by 0 bases, with 17 bases between. Looked up from germline, CDR1 is SEHNR and CDR2 is FQNEAQ (reference sequence). This clonotype was seen many times. Its cognate antigen is unknown. The sample was naive CD8+ T cells from blood, with Jurkat cell RNA spiked in. Subset of the sample: FACS-sorted CD8+CD4-CCR7+CD45RA+ naive T cells. The chain is built from TRBV7-9 and TRBJ1-1; no clear D gene. The receptor's source is a human donor in good health. Some libraries in this study had Jurkat cell RNA spiked in. CDR3 sequence: CASRPSTDTMNTEAFF. The CDR3 nucleotides are TGTGCCAGCAGACCCTCTACAGACACGATGAACACTGAAGCTTTCTTT.